This TCR beta chain was identified during a study of shared clonotypes between healthy human individuals. This CDR3 has 13 residues. The V end was cut by 5 bases, the J end by 3 bases, with 9 bases between. Per germline, CDR1 MNHNY and CDR2 SVGAGI (reference sequence). This clone was counted a single time. The antigen is unknown. Sequencing was performed with immunoSEQ multiplex PCR; in TCRdb, only in-frame clones are kept and a portion is missing. The data contain over 95,000 clones, 55% to 70% of them singletons. Study-level points and caveats: Sampling was confined to blood; repertoires within tissues likely differ.

Source material: memory CD8+ T cells sorted from blood. Noted subset: CD45RO+ cells pooled with CCR7-negative TemRA cells. The chain is built from TRBV6-6 and TRBJ2-3; D may be TRBD2 (6 bases). The receptor was derived from a woman between 25 and 40 years old in good health. CDR3 nucleotides: TGTGCCAGCAGTAGACTAGGTACAGATACGCAGTATTTT. Protein product: CASSRLGTDTQYF.